The 8 T cell receptor beta chains below all came from one sample that was sequenced in a study of blood T cell repertoires in COVID-19. TCRdb's table, derived via immunoSEQ multiplex PCR, lists solely in-frame clones and lacks some. The table includes roughly 200,000 clones, 85% detected once. The sample comprised PBMCs or T cells enriched from blood (not recorded which). These receptors were taken from a middle-aged man who had recovered from COVID-19.

This clone has a single count. The CDR3 nucleotides are TGTGCCAGCAGTTTTGTGGCCTTAAGGGGATCTCAGCCCCAGCATTTT. As protein: CASSFVALRGSQPQHF. The rearrangement uses TRBV28 and TRBJ1-5; D might be TRBD1 (5 bases). Germline V gene sequence: CDR1 MDHEN, CDR2 SYDVKM. V was trimmed by 3 bases and J by 6 bases, leaving 18 bases between them. This CDR3 is 16 amino acids long.

This clone was seen once. This chain joins TRBV14 and TRBJ2-7, with D possibly being TRBD1 (6 bases). The CDR3 covers 17 residues. With 1 base removed from V and 5 bases from J, the gap between germline ends came to 21 bases. Germline-derived CDR1 and CDR2 are SGHDN and FVKESK. The DNA of the CDR3 is TGTGCCAGCAGCCAAGGGTGGGGCAGGGGCTTTGAGGACGAGCAGTACTTC. Its translation: CASSQGWGRGFEDEQYF. Based on the CDR3 plus reference TRBV14 and TRBJ2-7, the full variable domain is EAGVTQFPSHSVIEKGQTVTLRCDPISGHDNLYWYRRVMGKEIKFLLHFVKESKQDESGMPNNRFLAERTGGTYSTLKVQPAELEDSGVYFCASSQGWGRGFEDEQYFGPGTRLTVT.

The chain carries TRBV12-3 or TRBV12-4 and TRBJ2-3; D is uncertain. The CDR3 sequence is 12 residues long. Deletions cut 9 bases from V and 4 bases from J, with 11 bases between. CDR3 sequence reads: CASKSWPDTQYF. The CDR3, as DNA: TGTGCCAGTAAATCGTGGCCAGATACGCAGTATTTT.

The genes are TRBV7-9 and TRBJ2-7, with 9 positions matching TRBD2. From germline, CDR1 is SEHNR and CDR2 FQNEAQ (reference sequence). V lost 3 bases and J lost 3; bases outside the gene matches: 3. The CDR3 length is 14 residues. The CDR3 reads CASSFNSGGYEQYF. The CDR3, as DNA: TGTGCCAGCAGCTTTAATAGCGGGGGCTACGAGCAGTACTTC.

The chain has TRBV6-1 and TRBJ2-7; 11 bases map to TRBD1. The CDR3 contains 15 residues. Germline CDR1 MNHNS, CDR2 SASEGT. After removal of 2 bases from V and 4 bases from J, the junction contained 4 bases not matched to a gene. This CDR3 is CASSETGTGGYEQYF. The CDR3 nucleotides are TGTGCCAGCAGTGAAACCGGGACAGGGGGTTACGAGCAGTACTTC.

The chain employs TRBV5-6 and TRBJ1-1; D is ambiguous. Trimming took 4 bases from V and 1 from J, leaving 11 bases between them. This CDR3 is 14 amino acids long. CDR1 SGHDT and CDR2 YYEEEE come from the germline V gene. CDR3 protein: CASSTGGRNTEAFF. In nucleotides, the CDR3 is TGTGCCAGCAGCACGGGAGGTAGGAACACTGAAGCTTTCTTT.

V gene TRBV11-3 combines with J gene TRBJ1-1, with 9 bases matching TRBD1. The CDR3 is 14 residues long. J gave up 3 bases and V 5 bases, and 4 bases lay outside the gene matches. The germline gives CDR1 SGHNT, CDR2 YENEEA. The CDR3 protein is CASSLRDRDTEAFF. CDR3 in DNA: TGTGCCAGCAGCCTCCGGGACAGGGACACTGAAGCTTTCTTT.

The chain combines TRBV5-6 with TRBJ2-7, with 11 bases identical to TRBD1. This CDR3 region has 15 residues. V trimming: 3 bases; J trimming: 5 bases; junction bases outside the gene matches: 7. The germline gives CDR1 SGHDT, CDR2 YYEEEE. The CDR3 protein is CASSWTGGRWDEQYF. For the CDR3, the DNA is TGTGCCAGCAGCTGGACAGGGGGCAGATGGGACGAGCAGTACTTC. The entire variable domain, with the rest obtained from reference TRBV5-6 and TRBJ2-7, is as follows: DAGVTQSPTHLIKTRGQQVTLRCSPKSGHDTVSWYQQALGQGPQFIFQYYEEEERQRGNFPDRFSGHQFPNYSSELNVNALLLGDSALYLCASSWTGGRWDEQYFGPGTRLTVT.